This section outlines one T cell receptor beta chain sequence together with its context. The data stem from a study of blood T cell repertoires in COVID-19. About the study: Samples representing acute and convalescent COVID-19 were sourced from the United States, Italy and Spain.

In the authors' methods: It was from reference gene primer amplification that nucleated cell counts were estimated. Sequencing was performed with immunoSEQ multiplex PCR; in TCRdb, only in-frame clones are kept and a portion is missing. V and J calls and clone size are as listed in that table; D and trimming were resolved from the DNA. Of 120,000 or so clones in the sample, roughly 85% were seen once. Germline loops: CDR1 ENHRY, CDR2 SYGVKD. Trimming at V came to 6 bases and at J to 2 bases, leaving 5 bases not matched to a gene. The length of the CDR3 is 15 residues. The chain joins TRBV10-3 to TRBJ2-3; 10 bases are a match to TRBD2. The receptor was derived from an elderly man with active or convalescent COVID-19. The sequenced sample consisted of peripheral blood. The CDR3, as DNA: TGTGCCATCAGGGCACTAGCGGGGCCCACAGATACGCAGTATTTT. This encodes CAIRALAGPTDTQYF.